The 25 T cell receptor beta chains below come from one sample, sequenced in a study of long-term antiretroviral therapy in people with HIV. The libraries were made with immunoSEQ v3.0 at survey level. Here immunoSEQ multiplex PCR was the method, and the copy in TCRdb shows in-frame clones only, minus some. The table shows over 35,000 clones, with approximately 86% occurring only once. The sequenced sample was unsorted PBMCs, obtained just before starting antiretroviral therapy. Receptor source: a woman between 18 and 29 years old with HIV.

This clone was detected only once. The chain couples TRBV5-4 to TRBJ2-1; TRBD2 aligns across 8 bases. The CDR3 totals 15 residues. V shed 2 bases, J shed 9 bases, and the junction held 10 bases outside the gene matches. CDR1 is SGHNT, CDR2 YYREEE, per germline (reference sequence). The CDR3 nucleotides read TGTGCCAGCAGCTTCGACGGGAGGGCCTGGGTTGAGCAGTTCTTC. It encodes CASSFDGRAWVEQFF. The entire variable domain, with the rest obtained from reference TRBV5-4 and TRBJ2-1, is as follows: ETGVTQSPTHLIKTRGQQVTLRCSSQSGHNTVSWYQQALGQGPQFIFQYYREEENGRGNFPPRFSGLQFPNYSSELNVNALELDDSALYLCASSFDGRAWVEQFFGPGTRLTVL.

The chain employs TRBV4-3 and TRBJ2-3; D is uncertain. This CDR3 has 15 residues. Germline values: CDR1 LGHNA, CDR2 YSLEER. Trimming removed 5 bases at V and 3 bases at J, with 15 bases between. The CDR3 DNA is TGCGCCAGCAGCAAATCTAGTTCCGAAACAGATACGCAGTATTTT. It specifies CASSKSSSETDTQYF.

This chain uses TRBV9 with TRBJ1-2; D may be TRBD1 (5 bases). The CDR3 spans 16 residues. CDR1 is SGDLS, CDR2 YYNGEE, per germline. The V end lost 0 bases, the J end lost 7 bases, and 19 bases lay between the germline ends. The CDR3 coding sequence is TGTGCCAGCAGCGTAGACATGGGGGGAGGGAGGAGTGGCTACACCTTC. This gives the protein CASSVDMGGGRSGYTF.

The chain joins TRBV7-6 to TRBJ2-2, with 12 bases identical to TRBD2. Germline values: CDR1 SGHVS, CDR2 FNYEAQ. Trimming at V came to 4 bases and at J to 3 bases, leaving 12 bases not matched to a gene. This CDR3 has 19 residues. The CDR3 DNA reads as TGTGCCAGCAGCTCCGGGAGTCGGCGACTAGCGGGAGACACCGGGGAGCTGTTTTTT. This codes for CASSSGSRRLAGDTGELFF.

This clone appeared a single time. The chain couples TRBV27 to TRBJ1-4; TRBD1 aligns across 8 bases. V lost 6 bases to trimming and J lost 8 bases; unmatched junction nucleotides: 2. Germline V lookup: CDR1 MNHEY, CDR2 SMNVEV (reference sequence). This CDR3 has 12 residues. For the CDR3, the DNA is TGTGCCAGCAGGGACAGGGCGGAAAAACTGTTTTTT. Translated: CASRDRAEKLFF.

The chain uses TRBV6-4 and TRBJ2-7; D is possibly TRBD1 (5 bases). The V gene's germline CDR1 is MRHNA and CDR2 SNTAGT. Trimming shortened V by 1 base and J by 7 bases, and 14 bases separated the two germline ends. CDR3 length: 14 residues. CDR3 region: CASSDFAGSPEQYF. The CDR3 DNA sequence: TGTGCCAGCAGTGACTTTGCAGGGTCCCCAGAGCAGTACTTC.

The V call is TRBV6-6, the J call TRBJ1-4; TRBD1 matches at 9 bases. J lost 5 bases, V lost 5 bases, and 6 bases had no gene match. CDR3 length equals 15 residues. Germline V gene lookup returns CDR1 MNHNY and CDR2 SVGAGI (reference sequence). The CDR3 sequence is CASSMKTGGNEKLFF. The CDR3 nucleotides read TGTGCCAGCAGTATGAAGACAGGGGGGAATGAAAAACTGTTTTTT.

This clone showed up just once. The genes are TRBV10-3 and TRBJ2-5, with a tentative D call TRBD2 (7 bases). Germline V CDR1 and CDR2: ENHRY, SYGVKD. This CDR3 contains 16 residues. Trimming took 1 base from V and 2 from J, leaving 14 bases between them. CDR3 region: CAISEWAGDTQETQYF. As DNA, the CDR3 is TGTGCCATCAGTGAGTGGGCGGGGGACACTCAAGAGACCCAGTACTTC.

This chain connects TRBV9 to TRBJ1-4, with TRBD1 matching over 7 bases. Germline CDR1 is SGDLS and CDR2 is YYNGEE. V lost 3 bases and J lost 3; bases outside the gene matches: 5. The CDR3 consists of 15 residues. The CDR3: CASSGRTGPNEKLFF. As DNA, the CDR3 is TGTGCCAGCAGCGGAAGGACAGGCCCTAATGAAAAACTGTTTTTT. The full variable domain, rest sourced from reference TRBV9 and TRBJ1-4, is DSGVTQTPKHLITATGQRVTLRCSPRSGDLSVYWYQQSLDQGLQFLIQYYNGEERAKGNILERFSAQQFPDLHSELNLSSLELGDSALYFCASSGRTGPNEKLFFGSGTQLSVL.

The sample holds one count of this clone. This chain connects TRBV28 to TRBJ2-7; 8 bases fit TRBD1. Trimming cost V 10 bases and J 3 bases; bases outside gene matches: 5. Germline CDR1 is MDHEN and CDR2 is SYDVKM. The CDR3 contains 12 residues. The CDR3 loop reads CATTDRGYEQYF. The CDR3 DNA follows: TGTGCCACCACAGACAGGGGCTACGAGCAGTACTTC.

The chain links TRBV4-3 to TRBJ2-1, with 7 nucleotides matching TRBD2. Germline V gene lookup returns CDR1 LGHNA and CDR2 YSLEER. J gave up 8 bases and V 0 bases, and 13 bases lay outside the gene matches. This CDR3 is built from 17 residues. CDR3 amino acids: CASSQESTGLGGYEQFF. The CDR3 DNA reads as TGCGCCAGCAGCCAAGAGTCTACAGGACTAGGTGGCTATGAGCAGTTCTTC.

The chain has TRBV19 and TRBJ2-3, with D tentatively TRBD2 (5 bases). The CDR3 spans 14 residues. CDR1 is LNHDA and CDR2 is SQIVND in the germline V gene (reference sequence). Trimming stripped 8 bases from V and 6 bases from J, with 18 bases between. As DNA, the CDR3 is TGTGCCAGTCAACTTCGTACTAGTCGGGATACGCAGTATTTT. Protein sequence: CASQLRTSRDTQYF.

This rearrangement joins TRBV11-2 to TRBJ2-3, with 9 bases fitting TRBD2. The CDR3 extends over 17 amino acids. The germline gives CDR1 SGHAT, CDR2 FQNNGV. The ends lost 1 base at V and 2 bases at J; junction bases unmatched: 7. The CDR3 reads CASSLGASGNYTDTQYF. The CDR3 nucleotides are TGTGCCAGCAGCTTAGGAGCTAGCGGGAACTACACAGATACGCAGTATTTT. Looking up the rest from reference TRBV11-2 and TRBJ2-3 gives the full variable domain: EAGVAQSPRYKIIEKRQSVAFWCNPISGHATLYWYQQILGQGPKLLIQFQNNGVVDDSQLPKDRFSAERLKGVDSTLKIQPAKLEDSAVYLCASSLGASGNYTDTQYFGPGTRLTVL.

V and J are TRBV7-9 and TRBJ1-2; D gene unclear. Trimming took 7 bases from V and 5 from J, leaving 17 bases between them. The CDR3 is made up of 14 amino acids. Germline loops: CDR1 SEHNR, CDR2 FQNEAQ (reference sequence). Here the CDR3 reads CASNPREAAYGYTF. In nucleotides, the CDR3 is TGTGCCAGCAATCCGCGAGAAGCAGCATATGGCTACACCTTC.

The CDR3 DNA sequence: TGTGCCAGCAGCCGCAGACAGGCGAACACTGAAGCTTTCTTT. It translates to CASSRRQANTEAFF. V is TRBV27 and J is TRBJ1-1; D is perhaps TRBD1 (6 bases). The length of the CDR3 is 14 residues. CDR1 is MNHEY, CDR2 SMNVEV, per germline (reference sequence). Trimming shortened V by 6 bases and J by 1 base, and 12 bases separated the two germline ends.

CDR3 sequence reads: CASSWATVTGELFF. The CDR3 region has the DNA TGTGCCAGCAGTTGGGCGACGGTCACCGGGGAGCTGTTTTTT. J is TRBJ2-2 and V is TRBV27; no clear D. This CDR3 is 14 amino acids long. Per germline, CDR1 MNHEY and CDR2 SMNVEV (reference sequence). V was shortened by 4 bases and J by 4 bases, with 10 bases between the two germline ends.

This CDR3 is CASSEGGPGDIQYF. CDR3 bases: TGTGCCAGCAGCGAGGGGGGGCCGGGGGACATTCAGTACTTC. J is TRBJ2-4 and V is TRBV9; weak D call: TRBD2 (7 bases). V lost 3 bases, J lost 8 bases, and 15 bases lay in between. Per the germline V gene, CDR1 is SGDLS and CDR2 is YYNGEE. This CDR3 spans 14 amino acids. Filled out from reference TRBV9 and TRBJ2-4, the complete variable domain reads DSGVTQTPKHLITATGQRVTLRCSPRSGDLSVYWYQQSLDQGLQFLIQYYNGEERAKGNILERFSAQQFPDLHSELNLSSLELGDSALYFCASSEGGPGDIQYFGAGTRLSVL.

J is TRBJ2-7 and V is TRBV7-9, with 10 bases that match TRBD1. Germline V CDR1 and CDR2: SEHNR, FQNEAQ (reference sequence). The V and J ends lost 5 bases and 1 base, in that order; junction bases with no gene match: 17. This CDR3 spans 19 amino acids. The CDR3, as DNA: TGTGCCAGCAGCCCTGGGACAGGGGTCCCCAGGACCAAATCCTACGAGCAGTACTTC. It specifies CASSPGTGVPRTKSYEQYF.

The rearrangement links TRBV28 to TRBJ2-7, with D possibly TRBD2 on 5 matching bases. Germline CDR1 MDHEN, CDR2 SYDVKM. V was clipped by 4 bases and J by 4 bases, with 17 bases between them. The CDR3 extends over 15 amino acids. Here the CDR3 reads CASSSPLRRNYEQYF. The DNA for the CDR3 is TGTGCCAGCAGTTCGCCCCTCCGGAGGAATTACGAGCAGTACTTC.

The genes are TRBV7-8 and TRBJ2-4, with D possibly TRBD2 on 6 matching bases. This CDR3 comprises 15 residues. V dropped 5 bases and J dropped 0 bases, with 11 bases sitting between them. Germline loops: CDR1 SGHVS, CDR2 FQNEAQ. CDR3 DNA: TGTGCCAGCAGCGGGAGGCAATTAGCCAAAAACATTCAGTACTTC. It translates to CASSGRQLAKNIQYF.

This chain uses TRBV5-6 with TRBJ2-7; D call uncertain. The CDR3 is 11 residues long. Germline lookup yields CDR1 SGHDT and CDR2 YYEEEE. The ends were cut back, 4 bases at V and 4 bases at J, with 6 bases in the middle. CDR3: CASSLRYEQYF. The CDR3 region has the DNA TGTGCCAGCAGCCTACGTTACGAGCAGTACTTC. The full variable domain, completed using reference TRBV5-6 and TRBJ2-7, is DAGVTQSPTHLIKTRGQQVTLRCSPKSGHDTVSWYQQALGQGPQFIFQYYEEEERQRGNFPDRFSGHQFPNYSSELNVNALLLGDSALYLCASSLRYEQYFGPGTRLTVT.

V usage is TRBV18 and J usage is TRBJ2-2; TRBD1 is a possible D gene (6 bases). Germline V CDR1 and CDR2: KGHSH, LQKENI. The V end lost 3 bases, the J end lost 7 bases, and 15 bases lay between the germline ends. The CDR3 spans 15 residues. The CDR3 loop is CASSPTGTGNGELFF. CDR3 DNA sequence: TGTGCCAGCTCACCCACGGGAACAGGGAACGGGGAGCTGTTTTTT.

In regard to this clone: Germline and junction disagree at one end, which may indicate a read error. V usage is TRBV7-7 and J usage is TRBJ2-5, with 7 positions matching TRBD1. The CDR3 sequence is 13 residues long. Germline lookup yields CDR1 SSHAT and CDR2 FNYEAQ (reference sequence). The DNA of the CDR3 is TGTGCTAGCAGTTGGACAGGCCAAGAGACCCAGTACTTC. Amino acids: CASSWTGQETQYF.

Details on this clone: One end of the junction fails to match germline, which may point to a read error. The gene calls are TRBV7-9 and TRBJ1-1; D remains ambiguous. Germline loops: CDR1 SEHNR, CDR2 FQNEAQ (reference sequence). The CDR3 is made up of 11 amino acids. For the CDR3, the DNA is TGTGCCAGCAGCTCAGGTTGGACGGATGACTTT. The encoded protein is CASSSGWTDDF.

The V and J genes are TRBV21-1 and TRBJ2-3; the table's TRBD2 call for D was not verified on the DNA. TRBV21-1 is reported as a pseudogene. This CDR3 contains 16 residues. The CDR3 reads CASGQRGAGNTDTQYF. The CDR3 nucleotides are TGTGCCAGCGGACAACGGGGAGCGGGTAACACAGATACGCAGTATTTT.